This is a list of T cell receptor beta chains from one sample in a study of shared clonotypes between healthy human individuals. TCRdb's copy holds only in-frame clones and misses some; the assay was immunoSEQ multiplex PCR. The profile covers about 610,000 clones, with approximately 96% appearing a single time and roughly 0.12% taken by the ten largest. Sample: naive CD8+ T cells sorted from blood. Source of these receptors: a woman in her twenties or thirties in good health. Each CDR3 is given with its conserved first and last residue. A D gene is named only where the DNA matches it firmly. The listing skips clone size in some rows; elsewhere it reads once, few, many or a size class.

cdr3_nt: TGTGCCAGCAGAACGGGAAGCTCTGCCTACGAGCAGTACTTC; cdr3_aa: CASRTGSSAYEQYF; d_call: -; j_call: TRBJ2-7; v_call: TRBV28; clone_size: -
cdr3_nt: TGTGCCAGCAGGAAGACAGGGATTAGGGACCAGCCCCAGCATTTT; cdr3_aa: CASRKTGIRDQPQHF; d_call: TRBD1; j_call: TRBJ1-5; v_call: TRBV6-1; clone_size: -
cdr3_nt: TGCGCCAGCAGCTTGGACGGACTTTATAGCAATCAGCCCCAGCATTTT; cdr3_aa: CASSLDGLYSNQPQHF; d_call: -; j_call: TRBJ1-5; v_call: TRBV5-1; clone_size: -
cdr3_nt: TGCAGCGTCCCATCGGGAAACACCATATATTTT; cdr3_aa: CSVPSGNTIYF; d_call: -; j_call: TRBJ1-3; v_call: TRBV29-1; clone_size: -
cdr3_nt: TGTGCCAGCAGTCCAGGACCGTATTTTGCCCCTGGAAACACCATATATTTT; cdr3_aa: CASSPGPYFAPGNTIYF; d_call: -; j_call: TRBJ1-3; v_call: TRBV28; clone_size: -
cdr3_nt: TGCAGCGTTGAATGGACTAGCGGATACAATGAGCAGTTCTTC; cdr3_aa: CSVEWTSGYNEQFF; d_call: TRBD2; j_call: TRBJ2-1; v_call: TRBV29-1; clone_size: -
cdr3_nt: TGTGCCAGCAGTTCGATGCCCAGGGGTTGGGATGGCTACACCTTC; cdr3_aa: CASSSMPRGWDGYTF; d_call: -; j_call: TRBJ1-2; v_call: TRBV27; clone_size: -
cdr3_nt: TGTGCCAGCAGTTATACCCCTCCCTATGAGACCCAGTACTTC; cdr3_aa: CASSYTPPYETQYF; d_call: -; j_call: TRBJ2-5; v_call: TRBV6-5; clone_size: -
cdr3_nt: TGTGCCAGCAGCCCTACACTTATCGACTCTGGGGCCAACGTCCTGACTTTC; cdr3_aa: CASSPTLIDSGANVLTF; d_call: -; j_call: TRBJ2-6; v_call: TRBV5-6; clone_size: -
cdr3_nt: TGTGCCAGCAGTGAACGGGCTAGCGCTAAAGAGACCCAGTACTTC; cdr3_aa: CASSERASAKETQYF; d_call: -; j_call: TRBJ2-5; v_call: TRBV2; clone_size: once
cdr3_nt: TGTGCCAGCAGTGAACGAGCAGGTGAGCAGTTCTTC; cdr3_aa: CASSERAGEQFF; d_call: -; j_call: TRBJ2-1; v_call: TRBV2; clone_size: -
cdr3_nt: TGTGCCAGCAGTTCGACGACAGGGGCGAACTTATACAATGAGCAGTTCTTC; cdr3_aa: CASSSTTGANLYNEQFF; d_call: TRBD1; j_call: TRBJ2-1; v_call: TRBV7-8; clone_size: -
cdr3_nt: TGCAGCGTTGAAGAGGTTGGGGAGGCGTACTTC; cdr3_aa: CSVEEVGEAYF; d_call: -; j_call: TRBJ2-7; v_call: TRBV29-1; clone_size: -
cdr3_nt: TGCGCCAGCAAGACAGGCCCTTGGACAGGGACTCTTGAGCAGTTCTTC; cdr3_aa: CASKTGPWTGTLEQFF; d_call: TRBD1; j_call: TRBJ2-1; v_call: TRBV10-2; clone_size: once
cdr3_nt: TGTGCCACGCGCACAGGAAACACTGAAGCTTTCTTT; cdr3_aa: CATRTGNTEAFF; d_call: -; j_call: TRBJ1-1; v_call: TRBV27; clone_size: -
cdr3_nt: TGTGCCAGCAGGGGTTGGGAGGGCCAAGAGACCCAGTACTTC; cdr3_aa: CASRGWEGQETQYF; d_call: TRBD2; j_call: TRBJ2-5; v_call: TRBV2; clone_size: once
cdr3_nt: TGTGCCAGCAGTTACCAGCGGTGGCCCCCAGATACGCAGTATTTT; cdr3_aa: CASSYQRWPPDTQYF; d_call: -; j_call: TRBJ2-3; v_call: TRBV6-5; clone_size: -
cdr3_nt: TGTGCCAGCAGTTTTCAGGGGTACTACGAGCAGTACTTC; cdr3_aa: CASSFQGYYEQYF; d_call: -; j_call: TRBJ2-7; v_call: TRBV28; clone_size: -
cdr3_nt: TGTGCCTGGGGATCGGGCTTACTAGCGGTACCCTACGAGCAGTACTTC; cdr3_aa: CAWGSGLLAVPYEQYF; d_call: TRBD2; j_call: TRBJ2-7; v_call: TRBV30; clone_size: -
cdr3_nt: TGTGCCAGCAGTGGTATCCGGGACACGGTTTCGTATGGCTACACCTTC; cdr3_aa: CASSGIRDTVSYGYTF; d_call: -; j_call: TRBJ1-2; v_call: TRBV6-1; clone_size: -
cdr3_nt: TGTGCCAGCAGTTTAGACGGGACCAACGAGCAGTACTTC; cdr3_aa: CASSLDGTNEQYF; d_call: -; j_call: TRBJ2-7; v_call: TRBV27; clone_size: -
cdr3_nt: TGTGCCAGCAGTGAAGAATTGGCCCTGAACACTGAAGCTTTCTTT; cdr3_aa: CASSEELALNTEAFF; d_call: -; j_call: TRBJ1-1; v_call: TRBV2; clone_size: -
cdr3_nt: TGTGCCAGCAGCTTAAGGTCCCGTGACCGTGACTATAGCAATCAGCCCCAGCATTTT; cdr3_aa: CASSLRSRDRDYSNQPQHF; d_call: -; j_call: TRBJ1-5; v_call: TRBV11-3; clone_size: -
cdr3_nt: TGTGCCAGCTCGAGGGGTAGCAATCAGCCCCAGCATTTT; cdr3_aa: CASSRGSNQPQHF; d_call: -; j_call: TRBJ1-5; v_call: TRBV28; clone_size: -
cdr3_nt: TGTGCCAGCAGTTACTCTTCGTCGGACGGCTACACCTTC; cdr3_aa: CASSYSSSDGYTF; d_call: -; j_call: TRBJ1-2; v_call: TRBV6-5; clone_size: -
cdr3_nt: TGTGCCAGCAGTTTATTACTAGCGGGCACAGATACGCAGTATTTT; cdr3_aa: CASSLLLAGTDTQYF; d_call: TRBD2; j_call: TRBJ2-3; v_call: TRBV28; clone_size: -
cdr3_nt: TGTGCCAGCAGCCAAAACCTCCGACCGAACACCGGGGAGCTGTTTTTT; cdr3_aa: CASSQNLRPNTGELFF; d_call: -; j_call: TRBJ2-2; v_call: TRBV14; clone_size: once
cdr3_nt: TGTGCCAGCAGTGAGGATCGGGGAGGGGGCTCCTACGAGCAGTACTTC; cdr3_aa: CASSEDRGGGSYEQYF; d_call: -; j_call: TRBJ2-7; v_call: TRBV2; clone_size: -
cdr3_nt: TGCGCCAGCAGCCAAAAAGACAGGGAGGGAAATGAGCAGTTCTTC; cdr3_aa: CASSQKDREGNEQFF; d_call: -; j_call: TRBJ2-1; v_call: TRBV4-1; clone_size: -
cdr3_nt: TGTGCCAGCTCACCACCGAAGGGACAGGGTAATGAAAAACTGTTTTTT; cdr3_aa: CASSPPKGQGNEKLFF; d_call: TRBD1; j_call: TRBJ1-4; v_call: TRBV18; clone_size: -
cdr3_nt: TGTGCCAGCAGGGCGCAGGGGAACACTGAAGCTTTCTTT; cdr3_aa: CASRAQGNTEAFF; d_call: -; j_call: TRBJ1-1; v_call: TRBV28; clone_size: -
cdr3_nt: TGTGCCAGCAGTTTATCCGGGACTCCTTACAATGAGCAGTTCTTC; cdr3_aa: CASSLSGTPYNEQFF; d_call: -; j_call: TRBJ2-1; v_call: TRBV27; clone_size: -
cdr3_nt: TGCGCCAGCAGCCCCTTAGGGACAGGGGTTTACGAGCAGTACTTC; cdr3_aa: CASSPLGTGVYEQYF; d_call: TRBD1; j_call: TRBJ2-7; v_call: TRBV4-1; clone_size: -
cdr3_nt: TGCGCCAGCAGCACCGGCGACAGGGTCCCATGGGAGACCCAGTACTTC; cdr3_aa: CASSTGDRVPWETQYF; d_call: TRBD1; j_call: TRBJ2-5; v_call: TRBV5-1; clone_size: once
cdr3_nt: TGTGCCAGCAGCTTGCAGGGGCCCCGTAACTATGGCTACACCTTC; cdr3_aa: CASSLQGPRNYGYTF; d_call: -; j_call: TRBJ1-2; v_call: TRBV5-6; clone_size: -
cdr3_nt: TGCAGTGCTGGGGAACGCCGGGAGCAGTACTTC; cdr3_aa: CSAGERREQYF; d_call: -; j_call: TRBJ2-7; v_call: TRBV20-1; clone_size: -
cdr3_nt: TGTGCCAGCAGTTTCGAGACTTCTAGCACAGATACGCAGTATTTT; cdr3_aa: CASSFETSSTDTQYF; d_call: -; j_call: TRBJ2-3; v_call: TRBV28; clone_size: -